These 21 T cell receptor beta chains share one sample of origin, sequenced in a study of graft-versus-host responses after intestinal transplantation. Intraepithelial and lamina propria lymphocytes were released after the graft tissue was processed. The table came from immunoSEQ multiplex PCR; TCRdb's copy has only in-frame clones and leaves some out. This sample has tens of thousands of clones, with around 90% found just once. The material sequenced was ileum tissue, taken 350 to 400 days after transplant. The receptors derive from a human patient who received an intestinal transplant, so some T cells may come from the graft donor.

J is TRBJ1-1 and V is TRBV4-1; TRBD1 agrees at 10 bases. Germline V CDR1 and CDR2: MGHRA, YSYEKL. The length of the CDR3 is 17 residues. The V gene end was trimmed by 1 base and the J gene end by 3 bases; junction bases not matched to a gene: 8. The CDR3 coding sequence is TGCGCCAGCAGCCAAGTCGGGACCGGGACAGGGGACACTGAAGCTTTCTTT. Encoded protein: CASSQVGTGTGDTEAFF.

This clone was seen once. V usage is TRBV28 and J usage is TRBJ2-7; 7 bases agree with TRBD1. CDR3 size: 14 residues. After removal of 2 bases from V and 4 bases from J, the junction contained 5 bases not matched to a gene. The V gene's germline CDR1 is MDHEN and CDR2 SYDVKM. In DNA form, the CDR3 reads TGTGCCAGCAGTTTAGGAGGCAGGGGGTACGAGCAGTACTTC. This gives the protein CASSLGGRGYEQYF.

This sequence joins TRBV5-1 and TRBJ2-1; D gene unclear. Germline V lookup: CDR1 SGHRS, CDR2 YFSETQ. The V gene lost 3 bases and the J gene lost 4 bases, with 23 bases spanning the gap. This CDR3 comprises 18 residues. In DNA, the CDR3 is TGCGCCAGCAGCTCCCCAGGTCTCGTCAGGTTGGGTTACAATGAGCAGTTCTTC. This gives the protein CASSSPGLVRLGYNEQFF.

V usage is TRBV27 and J usage is TRBJ2-5, with 11 bases fitting TRBD2. This CDR3 has 16 amino acids. The V gene end was trimmed by 4 bases and the J gene end by 2 bases; junction bases not matched to a gene: 6. Germline CDR1 MNHEY, CDR2 SMNVEV (reference sequence). The CDR3 sequence: CASSSGTSGAQETQYF. The CDR3 bases are TGTGCCAGCAGTTCGGGGACTAGCGGCGCACAAGAGACCCAGTACTTC.

The genes are TRBV6-1 and TRBJ2-1, with D unclear. V lost 5 bases and J lost 0, with 8 bases in between. CDR1 and CDR2 from the germline V gene are MNHNS and SASEGT. This CDR3 comprises 14 residues. The CDR3 nucleotides are TGTGCCAGCAGTACCAGTAGCTCCTACAATGAGCAGTTCTTC. This codes for CASSTSSSYNEQFF.

This clone was seen only a few times. The chain carries TRBV6-1 and TRBJ2-7, with D tentatively TRBD1 (6 bases). The V gene lost 5 bases and the J gene lost 7 bases, with 9 bases spanning the gap. Germline assignment: CDR1 MNHNS and CDR2 SASEGT. The CDR3 has 11 residues. The CDR3 region has the DNA TGTGCCAGCAGTTGGGGGCTGGAGCAGTACTTC. Its translation is CASSWGLEQYF.

The rearrangement links TRBV19 to TRBJ2-2; perhaps TRBD1 as D (6 bases). The V gene's germline CDR1 is LNHDA and CDR2 SQIVND (reference sequence). V was shortened by 0 bases and J by 4 bases, with 9 bases between the two germline ends. This CDR3 comprises 15 residues. CDR3 sequence (DNA): TGTGCCAGTAGTATAGAGCCAGGGGTCACCGGGGAGCTGTTTTTT. It is translated as CASSIEPGVTGELFF.

CDR3 sequence reads: CASSQDRGAYEQYF. CDR3 coding DNA: TGCGCCAGCAGCCAAGACAGGGGGGCCTACGAGCAGTACTTC. V is TRBV4-1 and J is TRBJ2-7; weak D call: TRBD1 (7 bases). Germline CDR1 is MGHRA and CDR2 is YSYEKL. The CDR3 consists of 14 residues. Deletions cut 0 bases from V and 2 bases from J, with 8 bases between.

The rearrangement links TRBV11-1 to TRBJ2-5; perhaps TRBD1 as D (6 bases). The J call may be in error: the DNA end matches TRBJ2-7 better. The CDR3 sequence is 15 residues long. The germline V gene has CDR1 SGHAT and CDR2 FQDESV (reference sequence). The CDR3 bases are TGTGCCAGCAGCTTGGTAACAGGGAGCTCCTACGAGCAGTACTTC. It is translated as CASSLVTGSSYEQYF.

This clone was detected only once. V and J are TRBV7-8 and TRBJ1-3; no firm D call. V was shortened by 1 base and J by 8 bases, with 12 bases between the two germline ends. This CDR3 contains 14 residues. Germline V gene sequence: CDR1 SGHVS, CDR2 FQNEAQ. The CDR3 DNA reads as TGTGCCAGCAGCTTAGGAGGGCGGGGAGACACCATATATTTT. Translating gives CASSLGGRGDTIYF.

The V and J genes are TRBV2 and TRBJ2-2, with 8 bases identical to TRBD2. Trimming took 11 bases from V and 6 from J; bases not matched to a gene: 8. The CDR3 is 13 residues long. From germline, CDR1 is SNHLY and CDR2 FYNNEI. Here the CDR3 reads CAREGARPGELFF. Written as DNA, the CDR3 is TGTGCCCGGGAGGGCGCCCGCCCCGGGGAGCTGTTTTTT.

This chain's CDR3 is CASSAHRDSWQETQYF. CDR3 DNA sequence: TGTGCCAGCAGCGCCCACCGGGACAGTTGGCAAGAGACCCAGTACTTC. The chain employs TRBV11-3 and TRBJ2-5, with 7 bases fitting TRBD1. The CDR3 totals 16 residues. Germline V gene data show CDR1 as SGHNT and CDR2 as YENEEA. Trimming at V came to 5 bases and at J to 2 bases, leaving 11 bases not matched to a gene.

The rearrangement joins TRBV28 to TRBJ1-2, with D unclear. V was trimmed by 3 bases and J by 8 bases, leaving 13 bases between them. CDR1 and CDR2 from the germline V gene are MDHEN and SYDVKM. The CDR3 sequence is 13 residues long. DNA of the CDR3: TGTGCCAGCAGTTTTCAGCAGGTGGAGGGCTACACCTTC. Its translation: CASSFQQVEGYTF.

The rearrangement uses TRBV18 and TRBJ1-4; TRBD1 aligns across 7 bases. This CDR3 has 16 amino acids. V was clipped by 0 bases and J by 3 bases; unmatched bases: 4. The germline gives CDR1 KGHSH, CDR2 LQKENI. CDR3 in DNA: TGTGCCAGCTCACCACCTCAGGGGGGTTCTAATGAAAAACTGTTTTTT. Protein sequence: CASSPPQGGSNEKLFF.

The genes are TRBV5-4 and TRBJ1-6; 8 positions agree with TRBD1. In germline, CDR1 is SGHNT, CDR2 YYREEE (reference sequence). V trimming: 0 bases; J trimming: 6 bases; junction bases outside the gene matches: 2. This CDR3 is built from 15 residues. CDR3 sequence reads: CASSLAGQGNSPLHF. The CDR3 bases are TGTGCCAGCAGCTTGGCTGGACAGGGTAATTCACCCCTCCACTTT.

The chain combines TRBV7-9 with TRBJ1-6; D unclear. V shed 2 bases and J shed 7 bases, with 9 bases lying between them. This CDR3 region has 14 residues. Germline V CDR1 and CDR2: SEHNR, FQNEAQ (reference sequence). The CDR3 reads CASSLSADNSPLHF. The CDR3 DNA reads TGTGCCAGCAGCTTATCGGCAGACAATTCACCCCTCCACTTT.

This chain connects TRBV5-5 to TRBJ2-1; D gene uncertain. Trimming pared 8 bases from V and 6 bases from J, leaving 9 bases between. Germline V gene lookup returns CDR1 SGHKS and CDR2 YYEKEE (reference sequence). This CDR3 has 11 amino acids. This CDR3 reads CASSQTNEQFF. CDR3 in DNA: TGTGCCAGTAGTCAGACCAATGAGCAGTTCTTC. Full variable domain (rest looked up from reference TRBV5-5 and TRBJ2-1): DAGVTQSPTHLIKTRGQQVTLRCSPISGHKSVSWYQQVLGQGPQFIFQYYEKEERGRGNFPDRFSARQFPNYSSELNVNALLLGDSALYLCASSQTNEQFFGPGTRLTVL.

CDR3: CASSLTYNEQFF. In nucleotides, the CDR3 is TGTGCCAGTAGTCTGACCTACAATGAGCAGTTCTTC. The V call is TRBV19, the J call TRBJ2-1; D is undetermined. Trimming removed 5 bases from V and 2 bases from J, with 4 bases in between. Looked up from germline, CDR1 is LNHDA and CDR2 is SQIVND (reference sequence). The CDR3 sequence is 12 residues long.

V gene TRBV13 combines with J gene TRBJ1-1; 7 bases align to TRBD1. CDR3 size: 12 residues. Germline V lookup: CDR1 PRHDT, CDR2 FYEKMQ (reference sequence). V was pared by 5 bases and J by 8 bases, with 5 bases of the junction left unmatched. CDR3 in DNA: TGTGCCAGCAGCGCCGGGACAGTGGAAGCTTTCTTT. This sequence encodes CASSAGTVEAFF.

V is TRBV2 and J is TRBJ2-1; 10 nucleotides line up with TRBD1. Unmatched junction bases numbered 3, after V lost 4 bases and J lost 3 bases. The germline V gene has CDR1 SNHLY and CDR2 FYNNEI. This CDR3 spans 15 amino acids. The CDR3 DNA sequence: TGTGCCAGCAGTGCCGGGACAGGGGTCTACAATGAGCAGTTCTTC. The encoded protein is CASSAGTGVYNEQFF.

This chain links TRBV9 with TRBJ2-3; D may be TRBD2 (6 bases). The CDR3 spans 15 residues. The germline gives CDR1 SGDLS, CDR2 YYNGEE. V was clipped by 1 base and J by 0 bases, with 9 bases between them. DNA of the CDR3: TGTGCCAGCAGCGTACAGGGAGGAAGCACAGATACGCAGTATTTT. It translates to CASSVQGGSTDTQYF.